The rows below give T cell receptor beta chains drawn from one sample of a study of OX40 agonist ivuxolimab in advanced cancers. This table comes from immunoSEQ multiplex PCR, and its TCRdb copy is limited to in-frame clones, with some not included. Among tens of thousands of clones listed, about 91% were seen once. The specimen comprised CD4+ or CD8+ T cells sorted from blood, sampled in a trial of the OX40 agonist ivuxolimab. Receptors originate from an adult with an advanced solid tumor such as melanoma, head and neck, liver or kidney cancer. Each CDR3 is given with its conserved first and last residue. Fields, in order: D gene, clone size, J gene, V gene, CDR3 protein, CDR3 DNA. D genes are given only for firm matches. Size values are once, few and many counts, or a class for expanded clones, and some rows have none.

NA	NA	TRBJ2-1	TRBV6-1	CASDADYNEQFF	TGTGCCAGCGACGCAGATTACAATGAGCAGTTCTTC
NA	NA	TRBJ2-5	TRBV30	CAWSVSFVETQYF	TGTGCCTGGAGTGTATCGTTCGTAGAGACCCAGTACTTC
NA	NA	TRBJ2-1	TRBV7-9	CASSLAERMFF	TGTGCCAGCAGCTTAGCGGAGAGGATGTTCTTC
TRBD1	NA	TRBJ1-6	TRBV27	CASSSQGAGSPLHF	TGTGCCAGCAGTTCACAGGGGGCCGGTTCACCCCTCCACTTT
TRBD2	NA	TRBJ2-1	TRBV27	CASSLLASGNEQFF	TGTGCCAGCAGTTTACTAGCTAGCGGCAATGAGCAGTTCTTC
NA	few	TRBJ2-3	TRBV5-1	CASSFTRPTDTQYF	TGCGCCAGCAGCTTTACTAGGCCCACAGATACGCAGTATTTT
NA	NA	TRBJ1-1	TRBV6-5	CASSYSGSGTEAFF	TGTGCCAGCAGTTACTCAGGGTCGGGGACTGAAGCTTTCTTT
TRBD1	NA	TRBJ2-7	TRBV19	CASSATGGTYEQYF	TGTGCCAGTAGTGCGACAGGGGGAACCTACGAGCAGTACTTC
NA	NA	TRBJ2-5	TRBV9	CASSANTGTWETQYF	TGTGCCAGCAGCGCGAACACCGGGACTTGGGAGACCCAGTACTTC
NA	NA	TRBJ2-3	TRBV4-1	CASSQVVGTDTQYF	TGCGCCAGCAGCCAAGTAGTCGGCACAGATACGCAGTATTTT
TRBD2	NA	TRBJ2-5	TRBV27	CASGRAGGGQETQYF	TGTGCCAGCGGAAGAGCGGGAGGGGGACAAGAGACCCAGTACTTC
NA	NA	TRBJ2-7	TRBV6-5	CASRWDASAAYEQYF	TGTGCCAGCAGATGGGACGCTAGCGCCGCCTACGAGCAGTACTTC
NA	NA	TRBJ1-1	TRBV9	CASSVGHPNTEAFF	TGTGCCAGCAGCGTAGGACACCCAAACACTGAAGCTTTCTTT
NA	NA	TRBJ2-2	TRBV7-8	CASSPPPFGELFF	TGTGCCAGCAGCCCTCCACCCTTCGGGGAGCTGTTTTTT
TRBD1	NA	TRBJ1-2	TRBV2	CASSYTGQDNGYTF	TGTGCCAGCAGTTATACGGGACAGGATAATGGCTACACCTTC
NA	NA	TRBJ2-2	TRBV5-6	CASSLEVSGELFF	TGTGCCAGCAGCTTGGAAGTGAGCGGGGAGCTGTTTTTT
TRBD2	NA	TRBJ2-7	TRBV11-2	CASSSPLAGDSSYEQYF	TGTGCCAGCAGCTCGCCACTAGCGGGAGACAGCTCCTACGAGCAGTACTTC
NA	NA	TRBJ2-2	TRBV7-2	CASSLISGLNTGELFF	TGTGCCAGCAGCCTCATTTCCGGGCTGAACACCGGGGAGCTGTTTTTT
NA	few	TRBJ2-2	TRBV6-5	CASSYAPHTGELFF	TGTGCCAGCAGTTACGCCCCCCACACCGGGGAGCTGTTTTTT
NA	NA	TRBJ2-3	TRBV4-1	CASSQDPAGRYNTQYF	TGCGCCAGCAGCCAAGATCCCGCGGGACGTTATAATACGCAGTATTTT
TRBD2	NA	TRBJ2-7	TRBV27	CASRLAGGNYEQYF	TGTGCCAGCAGGTTAGCGGGAGGGAACTACGAGCAGTACTTC
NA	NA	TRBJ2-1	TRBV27	CASSLLLVGHEQFF	TGTGCCAGCAGTTTACTCCTGGTTGGCCATGAGCAGTTCTTC
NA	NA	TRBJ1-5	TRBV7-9	CASSSLRSDDQPQHF	TGTGCCAGCAGCTCGCTCAGATCCGATGATCAGCCCCAGCATTTT
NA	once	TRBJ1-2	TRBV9	CASSVGVYSAYGYTF	TGTGCCAGCAGCGTAGGAGTCTACAGCGCCTATGGCTACACCTTC
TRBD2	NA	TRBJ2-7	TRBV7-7	CASSFPRLAGERVYEQYF	TGTGCTAGCAGCTTCCCGAGACTAGCGGGAGAACGTGTTTACGAGCAGTACTTC
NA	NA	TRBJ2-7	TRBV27	CASSWGTEQYF	TGTGCCAGCAGTTGGGGAACAGAGCAGTACTTC
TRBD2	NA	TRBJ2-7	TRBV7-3	CASSSGLAGDNEQYF	TGTGCCAGCAGCTCGGGACTAGCGGGAGACAACGAGCAGTACTTC
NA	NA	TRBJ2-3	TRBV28	CASSLIPGDTQYF	TGTGCCAGCAGTTTAATCCCGGGAGATACGCAGTATTTT
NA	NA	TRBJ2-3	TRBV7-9	CASSPQSGGADTQYF	TGTGCCAGCAGCCCCCAATCGGGCGGGGCAGATACGCAGTATTTT
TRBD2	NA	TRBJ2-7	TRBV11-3	CASSFSGGADEQYF	TGTGCCAGCAGCTTTAGCGGGGGGGCCGACGAGCAGTACTTC
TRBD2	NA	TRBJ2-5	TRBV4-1	CASSGGGTQYF	TGCGCCAGCAGCGGGGGGGGGACCCAGTACTTC
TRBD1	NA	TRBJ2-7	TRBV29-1	CSGGTDYEQYF	TGCAGCGGAGGGACAGACTACGAGCAGTACTTC
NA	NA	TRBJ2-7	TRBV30	CAWSHRALRNEQYF	TGTGCCTGGAGTCACAGGGCGCTAAGGAACGAGCAGTACTTC
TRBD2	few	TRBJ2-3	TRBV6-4	CASSDSLAGGDTQYF	TGTGCCAGCAGTGACTCACTAGCGGGAGGAGATACGCAGTATTTT
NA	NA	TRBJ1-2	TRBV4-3	CASSQELLGTLYGYTF	TGCGCCAGCAGCCAAGAGCTCCTCGGGACACTATATGGCTACACCTTC
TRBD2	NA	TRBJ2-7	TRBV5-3	CASSPGTSGTYEQYF	TGTGCCAGCAGCCCTGGGACTAGCGGGACCTACGAGCAGTACTTC
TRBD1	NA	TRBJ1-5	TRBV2	CASREDRGHQPQHF	TGTGCCAGCAGAGAAGACAGGGGACATCAGCCCCAGCATTTT
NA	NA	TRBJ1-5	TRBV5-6	CASSLGAGTQPQHF	TGTGCCAGCAGCTTGGGGGCAGGTACTCAGCCCCAGCATTTT
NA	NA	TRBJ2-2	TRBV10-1	CASSEMNTGELFF	TGCGCCAGCAGTGAAATGAACACCGGGGAGCTGTTTTTT
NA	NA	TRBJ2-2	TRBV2	CASTPLRSTNTGELFF	TGTGCCAGCACCCCCCTTCGGAGTACGAACACCGGGGAGCTGTTTTTT
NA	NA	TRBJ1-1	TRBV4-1	CASSQAGTEAFF	TGCGCCAGCAGCCAAGCTGGAACTGAAGCTTTCTTT
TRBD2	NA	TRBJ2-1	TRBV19	CASSMTSGVGNEQFF	TGTGCCAGTAGTATGACTAGCGGGGTGGGGAATGAGCAGTTCTTC